Listed below are T cell receptor beta chains from one sample, sequenced in a study of T-cell reconstitution after alpha-beta-depleted transplantation in children. TCRdb analysed the PCR reads with MiXCR anew, one entry per CDR3 protein. The profile shows approximately 590,000 distinct CDR3 sequences, 8% to 11% of them singletons. Specimen: PBMCs from the stem cell graft donor, collected from the stem cell graft. These receptors all come from a human donor who donated a stem cell graft to a child with acute myeloid leukemia. Both conserved end residues are part of each CDR3. Size values are once, few and many counts, or a class for expanded clones, and some rows have none.

cdr3_aa,j_call,v_call,clone_size
CASSGQQLLYGYTF,TRBJ1-2,TRBV12-3/TRBV12-4,many
CAISESNGETQYF,TRBJ2-5,TRBV10-3,-
CASSYGQYNEQFF,TRBJ2-1,TRBV6-5,few
CASSQDGPDSGSLSDTQYF,TRBJ2-3,TRBV4-2,-
CASSRRTGGYNEQFF,TRBJ2-1,TRBV28,many
CSAKLAGAYNEQFF,TRBJ2-1,TRBV20-1,many
CASRQGPYEQYF,TRBJ2-7,TRBV6-2/TRBV6-3,many
CATSDFRLAGSGELFF,TRBJ2-2,TRBV24-1,few
CASSSRTTNTGELFF,TRBJ2-2,TRBV7-3,-
CASSLGLLEAFF,TRBJ1-1,TRBV7-2,many
CSARSVGRGNTGELFF,TRBJ2-2,TRBV20-1,many
CASSHLRQGSFSGELFF,TRBJ2-2,TRBV28,-
CASSSGTGGTTDTQYF,TRBJ2-3,TRBV7-2,-
CASSLGVLGYTF,TRBJ1-2,TRBV12-3/TRBV12-4,-
CASSLGSSGFDNEQFF,TRBJ2-1,TRBV7-2,many
CSARDGGSQETQYF,TRBJ2-5,TRBV20-1,few
CAWSLGTGGLGVF,TRBJ1-1,TRBV30,-
CASSLGQSWYF,TRBJ2-3,TRBV28,-
CASRFEGLAGPYEQYF,TRBJ2-7,TRBV4-1,-
CASSFGSKGASTDTQYF,TRBJ2-3,TRBV12-3/TRBV12-4,many
CASEILGEQYF,TRBJ2-7,TRBV12-3/TRBV12-4,-
CSARAPSGNQPQHF,TRBJ1-5,TRBV20-1,few
CSAGGGNQPQHF,TRBJ1-5,TRBV29-1,many
CSASSLEGGDRIQYF,TRBJ2-4,TRBV20-1,few
CASKGTSGTETQYF,TRBJ2-5,TRBV7-2,many
CSAQDRGSYGYTF,TRBJ1-2,TRBV29-1,many
CASSPRRTSGDEQYF,TRBJ2-7,TRBV7-2,many
CSAREPPRGAVTDTQYF,TRBJ2-3,TRBV20-1,-
CSVARSGEQFF,TRBJ2-1,TRBV29-1,few
CASTERNRNNYGYTF,TRBJ1-2,TRBV6-1,-
CASSVGPAMNTEAFF,TRBJ1-1,TRBV9,-
CASSLRFDEQYF,TRBJ2-7,TRBV7-2,few
CASSNTGTAYEQYF,TRBJ2-7,TRBV12-3/TRBV12-4,-
CASRIAELQETQYF,TRBJ2-5,TRBV6-1,few
CSVEKGVSYNEQFF,TRBJ2-1,TRBV29-1,few
CSARGRDGNQPQHF,TRBJ1-5,TRBV20-1,few
CASRGPGLAGRRRQETQYF,TRBJ2-5,TRBV11-2,few
CASSQGDGGQFF,TRBJ2-1,TRBV3-1,-
CASGRGKTEAFF,TRBJ1-1,TRBV6-2/TRBV6-3,few
CASSQPGADTQYF,TRBJ2-3,TRBV4-2,many
CASSLGHRAQRDTIYF,TRBJ1-3,TRBV5-8,few
CASIHRSRGPYEQYF,TRBJ2-7,TRBV7-2,few
CSVGDWAETQYF,TRBJ2-5,TRBV29-1,few
CASSEEYRGVPEAFF,TRBJ1-1,TRBV25-1,many